This T cell receptor beta chain came from a study of CD4+ T cells in melanoma. Findings and caveats of the study: In melanoma, neoantigen-specific CD4+ T cells reportedly differed in differentiation state. CD8+ T cell, macrophage and B cell function reportedly correlated with neoantigen-specific CD4+ T cells.

This CDR3 has 13 residues. Germline-derived CDR1 and CDR2 are MNHNY and SVGAGI (reference sequence). V was trimmed by 4 bases and J by 5 bases, leaving 8 bases between them. In the case of this clone: Its matching antigen is unknown.

Profiling relied on immunoSEQ multiplex PCR, and the TCRdb table lists in-frame clones only, not all of them. The sample includes about 120,000 clones, 92% of them seen just once. This clonotype originated in a human donor with melanoma. The chain is built from TRBV6-6 and TRBJ1-4, with unresolved D. The material sequenced was peripheral blood. CDR3 amino acids: CASSLRGNEKLFF. Here the CDR3 DNA reads TGTGCCAGCAGTTTGCGAGGAAATGAAAAACTGTTTTTT.